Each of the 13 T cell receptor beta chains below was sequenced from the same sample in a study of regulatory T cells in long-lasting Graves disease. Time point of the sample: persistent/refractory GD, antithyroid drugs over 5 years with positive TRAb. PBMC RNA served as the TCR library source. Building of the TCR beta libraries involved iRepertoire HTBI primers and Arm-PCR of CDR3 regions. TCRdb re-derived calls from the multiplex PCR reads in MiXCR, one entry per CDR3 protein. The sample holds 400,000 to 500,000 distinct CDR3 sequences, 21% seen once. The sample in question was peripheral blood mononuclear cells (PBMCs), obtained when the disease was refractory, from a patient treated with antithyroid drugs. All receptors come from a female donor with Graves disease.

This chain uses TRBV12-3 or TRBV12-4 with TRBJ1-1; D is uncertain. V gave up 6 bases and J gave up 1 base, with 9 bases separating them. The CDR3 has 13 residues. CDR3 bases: TGTGCCAGCAGCGTCCAATCGAACACTGAAGCTTTCTTT. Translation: CASSVQSNTEAFF.

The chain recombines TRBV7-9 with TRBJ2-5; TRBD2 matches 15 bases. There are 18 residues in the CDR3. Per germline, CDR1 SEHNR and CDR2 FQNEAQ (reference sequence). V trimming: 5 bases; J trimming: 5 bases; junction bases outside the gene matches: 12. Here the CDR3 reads CASSTGLAGGSRRETQYF. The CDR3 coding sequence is TGTGCCAGCAGCACAGGACTAGCGGGAGGGTCGAGGAGGGAGACCCAGTACTTC.

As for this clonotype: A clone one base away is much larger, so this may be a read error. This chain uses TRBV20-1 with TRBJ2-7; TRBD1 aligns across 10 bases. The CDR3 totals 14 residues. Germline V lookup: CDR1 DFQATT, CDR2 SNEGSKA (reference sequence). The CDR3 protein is CSALRTGGTYKQYF. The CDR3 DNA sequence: TGCAGTGCTCTAAGGACAGGGGGGACCTACAAGCAGTACTTC.

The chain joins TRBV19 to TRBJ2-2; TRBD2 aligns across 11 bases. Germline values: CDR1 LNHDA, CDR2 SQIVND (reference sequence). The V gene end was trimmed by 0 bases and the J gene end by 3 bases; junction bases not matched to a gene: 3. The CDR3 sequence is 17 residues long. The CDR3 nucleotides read TGTGCCAGTAGTATAGACCCTAGCGGGAGGCACACCGGGGAGCTGTTTTTT. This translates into CASSIDPSGRHTGELFF.

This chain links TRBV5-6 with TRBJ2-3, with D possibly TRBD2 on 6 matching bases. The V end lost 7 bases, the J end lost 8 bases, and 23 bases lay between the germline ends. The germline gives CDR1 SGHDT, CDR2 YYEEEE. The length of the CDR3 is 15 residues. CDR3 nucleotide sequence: TGTGCCAGCCGGTCTCCGCGGGACGGACCAAGTACGCAGTATTTT. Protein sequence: CASRSPRDGPSTQYF.

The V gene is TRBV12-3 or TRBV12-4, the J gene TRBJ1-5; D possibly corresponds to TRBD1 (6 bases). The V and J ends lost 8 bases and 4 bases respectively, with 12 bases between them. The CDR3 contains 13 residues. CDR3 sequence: CASGLQGNQPQHF. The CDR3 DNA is TGTGCCAGCGGTCTTCAGGGGAATCAGCCCCAGCATTTT.

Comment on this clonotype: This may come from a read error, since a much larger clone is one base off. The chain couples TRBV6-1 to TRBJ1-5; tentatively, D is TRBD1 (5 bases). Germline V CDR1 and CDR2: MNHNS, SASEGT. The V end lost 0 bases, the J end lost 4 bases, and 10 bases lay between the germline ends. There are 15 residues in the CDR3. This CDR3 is CASSEAEQGNQPQHF. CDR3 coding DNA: TGTGCCAGCAGTGAAGCGGAGCAGGGAAATCAGCCCCAGCATTTT.

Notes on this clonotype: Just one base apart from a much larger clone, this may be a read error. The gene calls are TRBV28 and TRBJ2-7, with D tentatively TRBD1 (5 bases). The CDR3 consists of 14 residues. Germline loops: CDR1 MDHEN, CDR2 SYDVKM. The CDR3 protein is CASRRMAGHYERYF. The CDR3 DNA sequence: TGTGCCAGCAGACGCATGGCCGGACACTACGAGCGGTACTTC.

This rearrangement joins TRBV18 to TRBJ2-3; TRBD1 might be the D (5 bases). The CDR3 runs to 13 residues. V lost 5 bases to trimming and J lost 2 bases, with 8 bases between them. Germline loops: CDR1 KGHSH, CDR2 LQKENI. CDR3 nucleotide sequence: TGTGCCAGCTCAGACAGCCTCACAGATACGCAGTATTTT. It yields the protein CASSDSLTDTQYF.

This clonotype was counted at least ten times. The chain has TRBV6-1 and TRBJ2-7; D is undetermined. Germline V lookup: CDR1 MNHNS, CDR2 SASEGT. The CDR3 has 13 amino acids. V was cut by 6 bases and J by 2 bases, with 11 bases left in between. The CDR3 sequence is CASSTSYTYEQYF. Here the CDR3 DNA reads TGTGCCAGCAGCACTTCTTATACCTACGAGCAGTACTTC.

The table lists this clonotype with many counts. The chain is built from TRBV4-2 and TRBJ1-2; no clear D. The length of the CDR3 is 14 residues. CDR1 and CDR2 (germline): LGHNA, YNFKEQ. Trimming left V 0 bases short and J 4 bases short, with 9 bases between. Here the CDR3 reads CASSQDPGGYGYTF. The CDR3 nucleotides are TGTGCCAGCAGCCAAGATCCCGGAGGCTATGGCTACACCTTC.

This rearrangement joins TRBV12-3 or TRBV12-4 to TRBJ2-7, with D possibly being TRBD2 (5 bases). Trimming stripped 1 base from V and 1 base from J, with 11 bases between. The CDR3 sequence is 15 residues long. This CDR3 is CASSLVFQRSYEQYF. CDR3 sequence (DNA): TGTGCCAGCAGTTTAGTCTTCCAGCGGTCCTACGAGCAGTACTTC.

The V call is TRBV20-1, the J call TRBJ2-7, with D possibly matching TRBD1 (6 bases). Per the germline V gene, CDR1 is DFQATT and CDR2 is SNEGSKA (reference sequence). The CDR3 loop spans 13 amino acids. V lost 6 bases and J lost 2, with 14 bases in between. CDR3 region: CSATGTTTYEQYF. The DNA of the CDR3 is TGCAGTGCGACCGGGACAACAACCTACGAGCAGTACTTC.